A selection of T cell receptor beta chains follows, all from one sample in a study of T cell changes during pregnancy in multiple sclerosis. Profiled with immunoSEQ multiplex PCR; TCRdb holds only in-frame clones, not every one. This sample yields approximately 65,000 clones, of which 85% to 95% are seen a single time; approximately 2.8% belongs to the top ten. This sample comprised CD8+ T cells from peripheral blood mononuclear cells, obtained in the third trimester of pregnancy. These receptors all come from a female donor in good health, enrolled as a control in a pregnancy study. Each CDR3 is given with its conserved first and last residue. Each record gives: V gene, D gene, J gene, clone size, CDR3 protein, CDR3 DNA. The D gene is left open where the match is weak. Clone size is shown for a subset of rows, as once, few, many or a class of expanded clone.

V: TRBV19
D: TRBD1
J: TRBJ2-7
size: -
CDR3: CASSTRDRGPEQYF
DNA: TGTGCCAGTAGTACTCGGGACAGGGGGCCCGAGCAGTACTTC

V: TRBV27
D: -
J: TRBJ2-7
size: -
CDR3: CASSATSGEQYF
DNA: TGTGCCAGCAGTGCCACCTCCGGGGAGCAGTACTTC

V: TRBV9
D: -
J: TRBJ1-2
size: -
CDR3: CASSHGQQGNYGYTF
DNA: TGTGCCAGCAGCCACGGCCAACAGGGAAACTATGGCTACACCTTC

V: TRBV5-1
D: TRBD1
J: TRBJ2-4
size: -
CDR3: CASSFRDRENIQYF
DNA: TGCGCCAGCAGCTTTCGGGACAGAGAAAACATTCAGTACTTC

V: TRBV13
D: -
J: TRBJ2-7
size: -
CDR3: CASSSRTARGDSYEQYF
DNA: TGTGCCAGCAGCTCCAGGACGGCGAGAGGGGACTCCTACGAGCAGTACTTC

V: TRBV18
D: -
J: TRBJ2-7
size: -
CDR3: CASSPDSTYEQYF
DNA: TGTGCCAGCTCACCGGACAGTACCTACGAGCAGTACTTC

V: TRBV27
D: TRBD1
J: TRBJ2-7
size: -
CDR3: CASSSDRGLNEQYF
DNA: TGTGCCAGCAGTTCGGACAGGGGGCTAAACGAGCAGTACTTC

V: TRBV4-3
D: -
J: TRBJ1-6
size: -
CDR3: CASSQELTGSSYNSPLHF
DNA: TGCGCCAGCAGCCAAGAGTTAACAGGGAGCTCCTATAATTCACCCCTCCACTTT

V: TRBV6-1
D: TRBD1
J: TRBJ2-7
size: -
CDR3: CASSWTGGDEQYF
DNA: TGTGCCAGCAGTTGGACAGGGGGCGACGAGCAGTACTTC

V: TRBV13
D: TRBD1
J: TRBJ2-7
size: -
CDR3: CASSSPGQYTYEQYF
DNA: TGTGCCAGCAGCTCACCGGGACAGTATACCTACGAGCAGTACTTC

V: TRBV7-9
D: -
J: TRBJ2-1
size: -
CDR3: CASSLRPGLDFF
DNA: TGTGCCAGCAGCTTACGACCGGGTCTTGATTTCTTC

V: TRBV9
D: -
J: TRBJ1-2
size: -
CDR3: CASSGGDGANYGYTF
DNA: TGTGCCAGCAGCGGGGGGGACGGAGCTAACTATGGCTACACCTTC

V: TRBV6-5
D: -
J: TRBJ2-7
size: -
CDR3: CASSPLGGPLDEQYF
DNA: TGTGCCAGCAGTCCCCTCGGGGGACCCCTCGACGAGCAGTACTTC

V: TRBV5-1
D: -
J: TRBJ1-1
size: -
CDR3: CASSLDRVRATEAFF
DNA: TGCGCCAGCAGCTTGGACAGGGTTCGGGCCACTGAAGCTTTCTTT

V: TRBV10-3
D: -
J: TRBJ2-1
size: -
CDR3: CAISEAVDYNEQFF
DNA: TGTGCCATCAGTGAGGCGGTGGACTACAATGAGCAGTTCTTC

V: TRBV11-2
D: -
J: TRBJ2-3
size: -
CDR3: CASSLVRSSTDTQYF
DNA: TGTGCCAGCAGCCTAGTCCGGTCTAGCACAGATACGCAGTATTTT

V: TRBV7-9
D: TRBD2
J: TRBJ2-3
size: -
CDR3: CASSHAGVAGETDTQYF
DNA: TGTGCCAGCAGCCACGCCGGAGTAGCGGGGGAGACAGATACGCAGTATTTT

V: TRBV27
D: TRBD1
J: TRBJ2-5
size: -
CDR3: CASSPRTGAMQETQYF
DNA: TGTGCCAGCAGTCCCCGGACAGGGGCTATGCAAGAGACCCAGTACTTC

V: TRBV7-9
D: -
J: TRBJ1-2
size: -
CDR3: CASSPSREGFDGYTF
DNA: TGTGCCAGCAGCCCGTCCAGGGAAGGGTTCGATGGCTACACCTTC

V: TRBV6-5
D: TRBD1
J: TRBJ1-4
size: -
CDR3: CASADRGAANEKLFF
DNA: TGTGCCAGTGCGGACAGGGGAGCGGCTAATGAAAAACTGTTTTTT

V: TRBV27
D: TRBD1
J: TRBJ1-6
size: -
CDR3: CASSLVVRQGAFNSPLHF
DNA: TGTGCCAGCAGTTTGGTTGTCCGGCAGGGGGCATTTAATTCACCCCTCCACTTT

V: TRBV6-6
D: TRBD1
J: TRBJ2-7
size: -
CDR3: CASTEGDRGPGEQYF
DNA: TGTGCCAGCACAGAGGGGGACAGGGGGCCGGGGGAGCAGTACTTC

V: TRBV9
D: TRBD2
J: TRBJ2-3
size: -
CDR3: CASSFSGGASDTQYF
DNA: TGTGCCAGCAGCTTTAGCGGGGGGGCTTCAGATACGCAGTATTTT

V: TRBV5-6
D: -
J: TRBJ2-2
size: -
CDR3: CASSFQGARTGELFF
DNA: TGTGCCAGCAGCTTCCAAGGGGCGAGGACCGGGGAGCTGTTTTTT

V: TRBV5-1
D: TRBD1
J: TRBJ2-7
size: -
CDR3: CASSSGDRGTAKPHEQYF
DNA: TGCGCCAGCAGCTCAGGGGACAGGGGGACCGCAAAACCCCACGAGCAGTACTTC

V: TRBV7-9
D: -
J: TRBJ2-1
size: few
CDR3: CASTGHRSADEQFF
DNA: TGTGCCAGCACCGGACACCGCAGTGCAGATGAGCAGTTCTTC

V: TRBV9
D: -
J: TRBJ2-7
size: -
CDR3: CASSVDSMSYEQYF
DNA: TGTGCCAGCAGCGTAGATTCAATGTCCTACGAGCAGTACTTC

V: TRBV25-1
D: TRBD1
J: TRBJ2-7
size: -
CDR3: CASSERGQGYEQYF
DNA: TGTGCCAGCAGTGAAAGAGGACAGGGTTACGAGCAGTACTTC

V: TRBV5-4
D: TRBD1
J: TRBJ2-6
size: -
CDR3: CASSPGQGARSGANVLTF
DNA: TGTGCCAGCAGCCCAGGACAGGGGGCACGCTCTGGGGCCAACGTCCTGACTTTC

V: TRBV4-1
D: TRBD2
J: TRBJ2-1
size: -
CDR3: CASSQERGGLNEQFF
DNA: TGCGCCAGCAGCCAAGAGCGGGGGGGCCTGAATGAGCAGTTCTTC

V: TRBV5-1
D: TRBD1
J: TRBJ1-1
size: -
CDR3: CASSWGQGDTEAFF
DNA: TGCGCCAGCAGCTGGGGACAGGGAGACACTGAAGCTTTCTTT

V: TRBV7-2
D: TRBD2
J: TRBJ2-1
size: -
CDR3: CASSLVGLAGENSYNEQFF
DNA: TGTGCCAGCAGCTTAGTTGGGCTAGCGGGGGAAAACTCCTACAATGAGCAGTTCTTC

V: TRBV9
D: -
J: TRBJ1-3
size: few
CDR3: CASSVGEGYSGNTIYF
DNA: TGTGCCAGCAGCGTAGGGGAGGGGTACTCTGGAAACACCATATATTTT

V: TRBV7-3
D: TRBD1
J: TRBJ2-1
size: -
CDR3: CASSSKPGQPNNEQFF
DNA: TGTGCCAGCAGCTCAAAACCGGGACAGCCCAACAATGAGCAGTTCTTC

V: TRBV15
D: -
J: TRBJ1-2
size: -
CDR3: CATSSSLGEPYGYTF
DNA: TGTGCCACCAGCAGCTCCCTAGGAGAACCCTATGGCTACACCTTC

V: TRBV9
D: -
J: TRBJ1-3
size: -
CDR3: CASSVSSPGTGNTIYF
DNA: TGTGCCAGCAGCGTATCAAGCCCAGGGACTGGAAACACCATATATTTT

V: TRBV25-1
D: -
J: TRBJ1-2
size: once
CDR3: CASSEYEALVTF
DNA: TGTGCCAGCAGTGAATATGAGGCCCTAGTGACCTTC

V: TRBV6-1
D: -
J: TRBJ1-5
size: -
CDR3: CASSEYSDRIDQPQHF
DNA: TGTGCCAGCAGTGAATATTCCGACAGGATCGATCAGCCCCAGCATTTT

V: TRBV4-2
D: TRBD2
J: TRBJ2-1
size: few
CDR3: CASSQDPASGGNEQFF
DNA: TGTGCCAGCAGCCAAGATCCGGCTAGCGGGGGCAATGAGCAGTTCTTC

V: TRBV9
D: -
J: TRBJ2-5
size: -
CDR3: CASSVGSVQETQYF
DNA: TGTGCCAGCAGCGTAGGGTCGGTGCAAGAGACCCAGTACTTC

V: TRBV19
D: -
J: TRBJ1-1
size: -
CDR3: CASSIGGPSTEAFF
DNA: TGTGCCAGTAGTATTGGGGGCCCCAGCACTGAAGCTTTCTTT

V: TRBV4-3
D: TRBD2
J: TRBJ2-4
size: -
CDR3: CASSPGGGSENIQYF
DNA: TGCGCCAGCAGCCCTGGGGGAGGGTCAGAAAACATTCAGTACTTC

V: TRBV6-5
D: -
J: TRBJ2-1
size: -
CDR3: CASSYSRLAYYNEQFF
DNA: TGTGCCAGCAGTTACTCGAGGCTAGCGTATTACAATGAGCAGTTCTTC

V: TRBV6-4
D: -
J: TRBJ2-2
size: -
CDR3: CASSELTDTGELFF
DNA: TGTGCCAGCAGTGAGCTTACTGACACCGGGGAGCTGTTTTTT

V: TRBV27
D: -
J: TRBJ1-1
size: -
CDR3: CASSYGVGTEAFF
DNA: TGTGCCAGCAGTTACGGGGTGGGTACTGAAGCTTTCTTT

V: TRBV9
D: TRBD1
J: TRBJ2-2
size: -
CDR3: CASSVERDRVFGRETGELFF
DNA: TGTGCCAGCAGCGTAGAAAGAGACAGGGTATTTGGAAGAGAAACCGGGGAGCTGTTTTTT

V: TRBV6-4
D: TRBD2
J: TRBJ2-1
size: -
CDR3: CASRGGGASGEQFF
DNA: TGTGCCAGCAGGGGCGGGGGGGCCTCTGGTGAGCAGTTCTTC

V: TRBV6-1
D: -
J: TRBJ2-1
size: -
CDR3: CASSEDRDPNNEQFF
DNA: TGTGCCAGCAGTGAAGACAGGGATCCGAACAATGAGCAGTTCTTC

V: TRBV5-1
D: TRBD1
J: TRBJ2-3
size: -
CDR3: CASRTRGLTDTQYF
DNA: TGCGCCAGCAGAACCAGGGGGCTCACAGATACGCAGTATTTT

V: TRBV7-6
D: TRBD1
J: TRBJ1-3
size: -
CDR3: CASSADRTPTGNTIYF
DNA: TGTGCCAGCAGCGCGGACAGGACTCCTACCGGAAACACCATATATTTT

V: TRBV27
D: -
J: TRBJ2-1
size: -
CDR3: CASSFGPYNEQFF
DNA: TGTGCCAGCAGTTTTGGGCCCTACAATGAGCAGTTCTTC

V: TRBV11-1
D: -
J: TRBJ2-3
size: -
CDR3: CASSLTRGTDTQYF
DNA: TGTGCCAGCAGCTTGACCCGGGGGACCGATACGCAGTATTTT

V: TRBV7-2
D: -
J: TRBJ2-2
size: -
CDR3: CASSGRNGELFF
DNA: TGTGCCAGCAGCGGCCGTAACGGGGAGCTGTTTTTT

V: TRBV29-1
D: TRBD1
J: TRBJ1-2
size: -
CDR3: CSVEGQGATNYGYTF
DNA: TGCAGCGTTGAGGGGCAGGGGGCTACGAACTATGGCTACACCTTC

V: TRBV30
D: TRBD1
J: TRBJ1-1
size: once
CDR3: CAWNTGQGGSEAFF
DNA: TGTGCCTGGAATACGGGACAGGGAGGATCTGAAGCTTTCTTT

V: TRBV7-8
D: -
J: TRBJ2-5
size: -
CDR3: CASSYLGGQETQYF
DNA: TGTGCCAGCAGCTACCTTGGGGGGCAAGAGACCCAGTACTTC

V: TRBV25-1
D: TRBD1
J: TRBJ1-6
size: -
CDR3: CASSADRDDNSPLHF
DNA: TGTGCCAGCAGTGCAGACAGGGACGATAATTCACCCCTCCACTTT

V: TRBV11-2
D: TRBD2
J: TRBJ2-7
size: once
CDR3: CASSYSGGRYEQYF
DNA: TGTGCCAGCAGCTATAGCGGGGGCCGATACGAGCAGTACTTC

V: TRBV27
D: TRBD2
J: TRBJ2-5
size: -
CDR3: CASSERGGETQYF
DNA: TGTGCCAGCAGTGAGCGGGGGGGGGAGACCCAGTACTTC

V: TRBV2
D: -
J: TRBJ1-2
size: -
CDR3: CASISSEDNYGYTF
DNA: TGTGCCAGCATTTCCTCCGAGGATAACTATGGCTACACCTTC